This T cell receptor beta chain is drawn from a study of response to subunit inactivated influenza vaccine. This clonotype appeared many times. The CDR3 is 16 amino acids. The V end was cut by 3 bases, the J end by 5 bases, with 18 bases between. The germline V gene has CDR1 ENHRY and CDR2 SYGVKD. TCRdb re-derived calls from the RT-PCR reads in MiXCR, one entry per CDR3 protein. The sample consists of over 650,000 distinct CDR3 sequences, approximately 17% of them appearing once. V gene TRBV10-3 combines with J gene TRBJ2-3; a weak D match, TRBD2 (5 bases). The sample in question was PBMCs from blood, obtained 5 days after vaccination. The source is a man in his forties or fifties who received an inactivated influenza vaccine. The CDR3 DNA reads TGTGCCATCAGTGACTCGACTATATTCGATGAAGATACGCAGTATTTT. Protein sequence: CAISDSTIFDEDTQYF.